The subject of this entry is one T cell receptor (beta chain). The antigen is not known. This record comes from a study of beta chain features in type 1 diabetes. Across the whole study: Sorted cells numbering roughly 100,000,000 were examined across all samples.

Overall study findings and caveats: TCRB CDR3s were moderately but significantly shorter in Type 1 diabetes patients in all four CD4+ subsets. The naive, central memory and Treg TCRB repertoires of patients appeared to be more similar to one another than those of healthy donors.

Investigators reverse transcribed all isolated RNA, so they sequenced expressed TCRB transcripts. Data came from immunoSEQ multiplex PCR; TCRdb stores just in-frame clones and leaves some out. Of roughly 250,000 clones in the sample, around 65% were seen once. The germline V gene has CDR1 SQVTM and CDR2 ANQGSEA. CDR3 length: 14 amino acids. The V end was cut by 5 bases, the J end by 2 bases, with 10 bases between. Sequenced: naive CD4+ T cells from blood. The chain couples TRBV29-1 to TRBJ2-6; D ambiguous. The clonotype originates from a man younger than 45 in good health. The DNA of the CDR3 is TGCAGCGTTACCCCCTCCCCTGGGGCCAACGTCCTGACTTTC. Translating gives CSVTPSPGANVLTF.